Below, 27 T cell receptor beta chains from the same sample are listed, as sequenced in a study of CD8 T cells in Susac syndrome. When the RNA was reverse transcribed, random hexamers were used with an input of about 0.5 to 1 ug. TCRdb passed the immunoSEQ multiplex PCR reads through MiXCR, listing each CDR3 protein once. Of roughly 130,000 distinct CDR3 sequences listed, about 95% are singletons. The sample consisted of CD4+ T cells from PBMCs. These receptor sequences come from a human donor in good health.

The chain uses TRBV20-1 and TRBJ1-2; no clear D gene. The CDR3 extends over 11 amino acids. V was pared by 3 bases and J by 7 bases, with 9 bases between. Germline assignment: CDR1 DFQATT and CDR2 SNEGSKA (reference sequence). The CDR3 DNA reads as TGCAGTGCTAGTAGGGCAGCTGGCTACACCTTC. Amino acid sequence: CSASRAAGYTF.

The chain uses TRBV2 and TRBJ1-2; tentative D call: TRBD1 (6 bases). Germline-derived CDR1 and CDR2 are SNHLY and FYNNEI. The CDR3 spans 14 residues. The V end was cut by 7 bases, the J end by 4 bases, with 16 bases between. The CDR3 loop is CASTRGGIAYGYTF. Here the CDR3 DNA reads TGTGCCAGCACCCGAGGGGGGATCGCCTATGGCTACACCTTC.

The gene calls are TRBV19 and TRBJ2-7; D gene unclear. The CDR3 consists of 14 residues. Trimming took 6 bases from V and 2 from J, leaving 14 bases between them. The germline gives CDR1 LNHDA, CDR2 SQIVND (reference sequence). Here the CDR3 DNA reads TGTGCCAGTAGCTCAGGCCCAGCTCCCTACGAGCAGTACTTC. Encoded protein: CASSSGPAPYEQYF.

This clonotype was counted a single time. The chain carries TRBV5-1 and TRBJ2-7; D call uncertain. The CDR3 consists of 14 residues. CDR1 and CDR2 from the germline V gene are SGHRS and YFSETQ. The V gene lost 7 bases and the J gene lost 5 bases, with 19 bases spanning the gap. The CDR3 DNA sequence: TGCGCCAGCCAAAAACGCAGCCTCGTCGACGAGCAGTACTTC. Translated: CASQKRSLVDEQYF. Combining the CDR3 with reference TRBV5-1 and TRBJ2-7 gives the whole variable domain KAGVTQTPRYLIKTRGQQVTLSCSPISGHRSVSWYQQTPGQGLQFLFEYFSETQRNKGNFPGRFSGRQFSNSRSEMNVSTLELGDSALYLCASQKRSLVDEQYFGPGTRLTVT.

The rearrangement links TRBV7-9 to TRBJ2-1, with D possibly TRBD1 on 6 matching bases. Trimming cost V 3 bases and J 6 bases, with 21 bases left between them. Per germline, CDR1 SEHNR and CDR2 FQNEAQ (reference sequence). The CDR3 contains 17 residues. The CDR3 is CASSLSGANFLGNEQFF. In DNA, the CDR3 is TGTGCCAGCAGCTTGTCAGGGGCGAACTTTCTGGGCAATGAGCAGTTCTTC.

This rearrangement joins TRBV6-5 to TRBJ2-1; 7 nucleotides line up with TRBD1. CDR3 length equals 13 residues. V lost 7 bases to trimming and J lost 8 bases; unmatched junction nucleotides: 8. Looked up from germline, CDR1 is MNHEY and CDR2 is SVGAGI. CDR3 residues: CASTRQGDDEQFF. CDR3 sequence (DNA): TGTGCCAGCACAAGACAGGGCGACGATGAGCAGTTCTTC.

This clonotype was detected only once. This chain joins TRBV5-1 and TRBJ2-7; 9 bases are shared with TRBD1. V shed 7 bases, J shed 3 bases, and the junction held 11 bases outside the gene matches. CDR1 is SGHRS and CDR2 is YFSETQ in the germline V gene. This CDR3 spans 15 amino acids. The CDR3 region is CASRYSGQGSYEQYF. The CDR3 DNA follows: TGCGCCAGCCGCTACTCGGGACAGGGAAGCTACGAGCAGTACTTC.

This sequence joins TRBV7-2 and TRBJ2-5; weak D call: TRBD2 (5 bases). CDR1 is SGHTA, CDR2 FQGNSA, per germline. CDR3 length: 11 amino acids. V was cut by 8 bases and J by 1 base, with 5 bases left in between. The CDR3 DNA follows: TGTGCCAGCCGGGGCCAAGAGACCCAGTACTTC. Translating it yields CASRGQETQYF.

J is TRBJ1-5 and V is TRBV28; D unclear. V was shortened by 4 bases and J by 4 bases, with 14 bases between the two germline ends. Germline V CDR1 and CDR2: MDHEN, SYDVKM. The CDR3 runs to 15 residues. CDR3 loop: CASSSPSGFNQPQHF. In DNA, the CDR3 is TGTGCCAGCAGTTCCCCGTCGGGATTTAATCAGCCCCAGCATTTT. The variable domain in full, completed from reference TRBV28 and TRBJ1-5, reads DVKVTQSSRYLVKRTGEKVFLECVQDMDHENMFWYRQDPGLGLRLIYFSYDVKMKEKGDIPEGYSVSREKKERFSLILESASTNQTSMYLCASSSPSGFNQPQHFGDGTRLSIL.

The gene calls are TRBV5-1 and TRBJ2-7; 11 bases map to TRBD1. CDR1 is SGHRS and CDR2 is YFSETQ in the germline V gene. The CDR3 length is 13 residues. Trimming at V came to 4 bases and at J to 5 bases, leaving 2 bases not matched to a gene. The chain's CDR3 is CASSGQGADEQYF. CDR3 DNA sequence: TGCGCCAGCAGCGGACAGGGGGCTGACGAGCAGTACTTC.

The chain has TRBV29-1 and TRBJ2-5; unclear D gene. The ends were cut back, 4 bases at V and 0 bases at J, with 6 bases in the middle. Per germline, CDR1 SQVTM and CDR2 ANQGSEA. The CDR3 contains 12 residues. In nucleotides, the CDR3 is TGCAGCGTTGTAGGGTACCAAGAGACCCAGTACTTC. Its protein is CSVVGYQETQYF.

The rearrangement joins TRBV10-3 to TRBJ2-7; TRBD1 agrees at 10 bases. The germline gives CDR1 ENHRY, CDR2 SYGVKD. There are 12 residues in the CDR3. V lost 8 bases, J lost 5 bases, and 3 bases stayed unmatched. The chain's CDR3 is CAIGTGVHEQYF. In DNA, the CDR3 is TGTGCCATCGGGACAGGGGTGCACGAGCAGTACTTC.

The CDR3 loop reads CASSNQGQWVSEQYF. DNA for the CDR3: TGTGCCAGCAGTAATCAGGGGCAGTGGGTATCCGAGCAGTACTTC. J is TRBJ2-7 and V is TRBV27, with a weak D call TRBD1 (6 bases). The V gene's germline CDR1 is MNHEY and CDR2 SMNVEV (reference sequence). CDR3 length: 15 residues. V lost 5 bases, J lost 6 bases, and 20 bases lay in between.

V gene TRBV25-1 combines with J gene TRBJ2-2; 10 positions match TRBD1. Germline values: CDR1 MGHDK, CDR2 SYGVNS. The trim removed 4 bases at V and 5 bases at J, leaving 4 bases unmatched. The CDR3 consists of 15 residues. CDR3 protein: CASSGPGQGTGELFF. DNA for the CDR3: TGTGCCAGCAGTGGTCCGGGACAGGGGACCGGGGAGCTGTTTTTT.

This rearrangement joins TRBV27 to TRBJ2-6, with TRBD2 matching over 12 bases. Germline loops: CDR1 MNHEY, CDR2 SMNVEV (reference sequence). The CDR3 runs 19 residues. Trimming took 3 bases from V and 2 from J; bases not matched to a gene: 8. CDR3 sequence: CASSFPTSGRTPGANVLTF. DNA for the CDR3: TGTGCCAGCAGTTTTCCGACTAGCGGGAGAACCCCTGGGGCCAACGTCCTGACTTTC.

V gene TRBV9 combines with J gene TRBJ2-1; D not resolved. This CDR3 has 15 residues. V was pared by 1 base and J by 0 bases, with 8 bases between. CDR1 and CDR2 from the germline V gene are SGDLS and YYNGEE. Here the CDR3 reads CASSVRLVSYNEQFF. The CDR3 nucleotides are TGTGCCAGCAGCGTACGGCTAGTCTCCTACAATGAGCAGTTCTTC. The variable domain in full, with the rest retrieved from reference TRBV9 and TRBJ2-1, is DSGVTQTPKHLITATGQRVTLRCSPRSGDLSVYWYQQSLDQGLQFLIQYYNGEERAKGNILERFSAQQFPDLHSELNLSSLELGDSALYFCASSVRLVSYNEQFFGPGTRLTVL.

The CDR3 DNA reads TGTGCCAGCAGCCAAGGGCTGGGTTGGTACTTC. Translating gives CASSQGLGWYF. The V gene is TRBV3-1, the J gene TRBJ2-4; no definite D call. Trimming removed 1 base from V and 15 bases from J, with 10 bases in between. The CDR3 consists of 11 residues. Germline assignment: CDR1 LGHDT and CDR2 YNNKEL (reference sequence).

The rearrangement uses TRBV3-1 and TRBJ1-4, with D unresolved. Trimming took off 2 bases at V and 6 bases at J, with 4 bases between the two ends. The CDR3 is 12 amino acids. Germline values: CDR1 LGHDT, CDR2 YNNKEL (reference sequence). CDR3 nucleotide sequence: TGTGCCAGCAGCCAATTACATGAAAAACTGTTTTTT. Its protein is CASSQLHEKLFF. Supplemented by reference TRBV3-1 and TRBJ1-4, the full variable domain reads DTAVSQTPKYLVTQMGNDKSIKCEQNLGHDTMYWYKQDSKKFLKIMFSYNNKELIINETVPNRFSPKSPDKAHLNLHINSLELGDSAVYFCASSQLHEKLFFGSGTQLSVL.

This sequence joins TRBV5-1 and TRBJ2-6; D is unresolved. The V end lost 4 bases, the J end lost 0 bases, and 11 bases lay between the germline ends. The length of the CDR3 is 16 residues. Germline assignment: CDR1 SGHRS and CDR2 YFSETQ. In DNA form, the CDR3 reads TGCGCCAGCAGCAACCAGGTCGTCTCTGGGGCCAACGTCCTGACTTTC. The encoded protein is CASSNQVVSGANVLTF.

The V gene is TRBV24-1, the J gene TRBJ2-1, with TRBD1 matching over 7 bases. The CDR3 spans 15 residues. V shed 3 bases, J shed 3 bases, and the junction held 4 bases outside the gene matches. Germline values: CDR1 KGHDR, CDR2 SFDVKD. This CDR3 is CATSDLRTGYNEQFF. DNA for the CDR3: TGTGCCACCAGTGATCTGCGGACAGGCTACAATGAGCAGTTCTTC.

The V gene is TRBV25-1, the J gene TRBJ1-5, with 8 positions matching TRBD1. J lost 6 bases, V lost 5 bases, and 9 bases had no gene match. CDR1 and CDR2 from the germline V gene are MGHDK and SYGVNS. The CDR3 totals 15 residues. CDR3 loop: CASSPDRGGGQPQHF. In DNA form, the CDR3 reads TGTGCCAGCAGTCCCGACAGGGGAGGGGGTCAGCCCCAGCATTTT.

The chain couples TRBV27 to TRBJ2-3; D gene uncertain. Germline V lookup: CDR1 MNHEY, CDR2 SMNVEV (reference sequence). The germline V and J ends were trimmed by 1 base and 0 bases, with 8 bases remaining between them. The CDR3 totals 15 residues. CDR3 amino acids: CASSLYAYSTDTQYF. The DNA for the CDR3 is TGTGCCAGCAGTTTATATGCCTATAGCACAGATACGCAGTATTTT.

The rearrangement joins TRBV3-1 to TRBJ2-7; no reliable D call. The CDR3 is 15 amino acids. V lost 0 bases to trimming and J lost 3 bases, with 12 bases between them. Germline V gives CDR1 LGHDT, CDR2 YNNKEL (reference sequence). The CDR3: CASSQDLLAVYEQYF. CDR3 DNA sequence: TGTGCCAGCAGCCAAGATTTATTGGCAGTCTACGAGCAGTACTTC.

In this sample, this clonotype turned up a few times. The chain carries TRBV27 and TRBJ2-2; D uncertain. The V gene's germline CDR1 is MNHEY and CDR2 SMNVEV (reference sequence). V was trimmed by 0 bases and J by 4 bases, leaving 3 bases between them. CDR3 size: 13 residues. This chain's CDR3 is CASSLSRTGELFF. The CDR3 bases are TGTGCCAGCAGTTTATCGCGCACCGGGGAGCTGTTTTTT.

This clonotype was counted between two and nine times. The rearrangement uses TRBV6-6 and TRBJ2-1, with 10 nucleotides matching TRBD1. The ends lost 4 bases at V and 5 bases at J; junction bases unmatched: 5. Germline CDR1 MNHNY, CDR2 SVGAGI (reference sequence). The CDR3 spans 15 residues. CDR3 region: CASSLTGGRDNEQFF. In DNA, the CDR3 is TGTGCCAGCAGTTTGACAGGGGGCAGAGACAATGAGCAGTTCTTC.

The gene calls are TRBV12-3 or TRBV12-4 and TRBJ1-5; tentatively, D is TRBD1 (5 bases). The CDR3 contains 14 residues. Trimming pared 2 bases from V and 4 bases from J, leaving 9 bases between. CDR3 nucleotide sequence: TGTGCCAGCAGTTTATTCGGGGGGAATCAGCCCCAGCATTTT. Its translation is CASSLFGGNQPQHF.

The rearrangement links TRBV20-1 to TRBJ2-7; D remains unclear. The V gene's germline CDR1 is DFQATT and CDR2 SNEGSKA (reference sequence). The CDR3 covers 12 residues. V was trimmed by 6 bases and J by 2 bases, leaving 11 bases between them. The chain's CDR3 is CSASRPPYEQYF. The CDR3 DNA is TGCAGTGCCTCCAGGCCTCCCTACGAGCAGTACTTC.